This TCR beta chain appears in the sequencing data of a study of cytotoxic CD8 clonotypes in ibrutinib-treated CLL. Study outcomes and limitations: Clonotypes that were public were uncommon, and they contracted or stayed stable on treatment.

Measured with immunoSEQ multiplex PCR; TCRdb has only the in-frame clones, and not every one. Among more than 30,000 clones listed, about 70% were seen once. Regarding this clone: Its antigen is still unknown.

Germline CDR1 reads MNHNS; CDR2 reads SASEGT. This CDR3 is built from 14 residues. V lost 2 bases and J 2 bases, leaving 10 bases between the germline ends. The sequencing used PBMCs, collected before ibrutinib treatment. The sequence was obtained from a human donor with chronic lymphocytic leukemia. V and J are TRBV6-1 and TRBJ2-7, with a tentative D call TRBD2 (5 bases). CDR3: CASSELVTTYEQYF. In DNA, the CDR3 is TGTGCCAGCAGTGAACTCGTGACTACCTACGAGCAGTACTTC.